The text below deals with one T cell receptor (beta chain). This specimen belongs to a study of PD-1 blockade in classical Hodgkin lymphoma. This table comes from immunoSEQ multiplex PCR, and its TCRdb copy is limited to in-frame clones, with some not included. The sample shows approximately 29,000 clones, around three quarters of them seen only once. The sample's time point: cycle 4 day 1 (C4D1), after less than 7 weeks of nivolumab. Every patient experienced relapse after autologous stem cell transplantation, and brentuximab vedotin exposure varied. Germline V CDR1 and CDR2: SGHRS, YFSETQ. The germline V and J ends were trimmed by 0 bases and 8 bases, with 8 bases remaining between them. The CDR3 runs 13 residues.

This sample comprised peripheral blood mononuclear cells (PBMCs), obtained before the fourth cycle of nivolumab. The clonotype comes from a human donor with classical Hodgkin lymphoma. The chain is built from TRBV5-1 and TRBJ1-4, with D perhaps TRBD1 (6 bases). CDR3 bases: TGCGCCAGCAGCTTGGATGGACAGGAAAAACTGTTTTTT. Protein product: CASSLDGQEKLFF.